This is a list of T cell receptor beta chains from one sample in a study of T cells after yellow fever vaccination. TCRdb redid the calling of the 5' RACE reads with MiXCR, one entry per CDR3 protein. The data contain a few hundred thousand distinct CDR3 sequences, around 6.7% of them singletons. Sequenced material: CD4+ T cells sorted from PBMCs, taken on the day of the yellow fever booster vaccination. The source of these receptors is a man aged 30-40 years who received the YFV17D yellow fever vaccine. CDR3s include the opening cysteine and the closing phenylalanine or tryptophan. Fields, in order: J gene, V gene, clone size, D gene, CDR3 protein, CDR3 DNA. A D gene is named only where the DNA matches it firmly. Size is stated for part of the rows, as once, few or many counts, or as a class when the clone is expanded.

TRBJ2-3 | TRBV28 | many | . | CASSRNTQYF | TGTGCCAGCAGTCGCAATACGCAGTATTTT
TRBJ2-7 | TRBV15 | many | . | CATSTGRLSSYEQYF | TGTGCCACCAGCACGGGACGCCTAAGCTCCTACGAGCAGTACTTC
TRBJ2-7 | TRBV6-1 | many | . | CATARQSYEQYF | TGTGCCACGGCGCGCCAGTCCTACGAGCAGTACTTC
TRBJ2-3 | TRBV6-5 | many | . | CASSYSQTSTDTQYF | TGTGCCAGCAGTTACTCCCAAACAAGCACAGATACGCAGTATTTT
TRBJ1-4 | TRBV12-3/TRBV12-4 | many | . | CASSWDLNEKLFF | TGTGCCAGCAGTTGGGACCTTAATGAAAAACTGTTTTTT
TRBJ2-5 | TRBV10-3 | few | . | CAISDRFQETQYF | TGTGCCATCAGTGACAGGTTTCAAGAGACCCAGTACTTC
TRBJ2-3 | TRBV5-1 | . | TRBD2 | CASNRLAAEDTQYF | TGCGCCAGCAACCGACTAGCGGCTGAAGATACGCAGTATTTT
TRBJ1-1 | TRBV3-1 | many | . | CASSQEGVTEAFF | TGTGCCAGCAGCCAAGAAGGGGTCACTGAAGCTTTCTTT
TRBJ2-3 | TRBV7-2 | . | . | CASSLDRTAGTQYF | TGTGCCAGCAGCTTAGATAGGACGGCGGGTACGCAGTATTTT
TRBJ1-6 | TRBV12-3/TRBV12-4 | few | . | CASRRGVGSPLHF | TGTGCCAGCAGGAGAGGGGTTGGTTCACCCCTCCACTTT
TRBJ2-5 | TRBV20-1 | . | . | CSARTERQETQYF | TGCAGTGCCAGGACAGAGAGACAAGAGACCCAGTACTTC
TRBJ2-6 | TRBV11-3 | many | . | CASSLRAGSFVSGANVLTF | TGTGCCAGCAGCTTAAGGGCAGGGAGTTTTGTCTCTGGGGCCAACGTCCTGACTTTC
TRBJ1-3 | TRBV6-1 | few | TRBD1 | CASSEATGVGNTIYF | TGTGCCAGCAGTGAAGCGACAGGGGTCGGAAACACCATATATTTT
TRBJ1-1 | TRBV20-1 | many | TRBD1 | CSAYKIQGADTEAFF | TGCAGTGCCTATAAAATACAGGGGGCGGACACTGAAGCTTTCTTT
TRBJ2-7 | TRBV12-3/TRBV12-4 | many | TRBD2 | CASTPIHRGGGAQYF | TGTGCCAGCACTCCCATCCACAGGGGCGGGGGGGCGCAGTACTTC
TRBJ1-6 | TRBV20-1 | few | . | CSAIPWGNSPLHF | TGCAGTGCTATTCCTTGGGGTAATTCACCCCTCCACTTT
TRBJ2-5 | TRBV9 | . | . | CASSVGPGTQETQYF | TGTGCCAGCAGCGTAGGTCCAGGGACCCAAGAGACCCAGTACTTC
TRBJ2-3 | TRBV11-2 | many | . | CASNLGVRDTQYF | TGTGCCAGCAACCTAGGGGTACGAGATACGCAGTATTTT
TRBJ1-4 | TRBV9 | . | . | CASSTGLDEKLFF | TGTGCCAGCTCAACAGGGTTAGATGAAAAACTGTTTTTT
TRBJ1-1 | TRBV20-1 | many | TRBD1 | CSAGTGRNTEAFF | TGCAGTGCGGGGACAGGGCGCAACACTGAAGCTTTCTTT
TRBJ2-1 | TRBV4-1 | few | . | CASSQDLDGYNEQFF | TGCGCCAGCAGCCAAGATCTGGATGGCTACAATGAGCAGTTCTTC
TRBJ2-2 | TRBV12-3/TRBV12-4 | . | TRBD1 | CASTLTTGVGTGELFF | TGTGCCAGCACCCTAACGACAGGGGTCGGCACCGGGGAGCTGTTTTTT
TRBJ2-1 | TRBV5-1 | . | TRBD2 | CASSPEAGGPHNEQFF | TGCGCCAGCAGCCCGGAAGCGGGAGGGCCCCACAATGAGCAGTTCTTC
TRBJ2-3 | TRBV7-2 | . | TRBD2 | CASTPNRGLAGEDTQYF | TGTGCCAGCACCCCCAATAGGGGACTAGCGGGAGAAGATACGCAGTATTTT
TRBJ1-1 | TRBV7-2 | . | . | CASSLLGAQYTEAFF | TGTGCCAGCAGCTTATTAGGGGCGCAGTACACTGAAGCTTTCTTT
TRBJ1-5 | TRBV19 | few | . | CASTRDIYQPQHF | TGTGCCAGTACTCGGGACATTTATCAGCCCCAGCATTTT
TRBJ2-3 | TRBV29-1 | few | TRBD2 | CSVGNGGVTDTQYF | TGCAGCGTTGGGAACGGGGGGGTCACAGATACGCAGTATTTT
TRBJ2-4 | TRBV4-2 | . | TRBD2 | CASSRPGTSEGIQYF | TGTGCCAGCAGTCGGCCCGGGACTAGCGAGGGCATTCAGTACTTC
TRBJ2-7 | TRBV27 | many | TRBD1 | CASSLIAGGHYEQYF | TGTGCCAGCAGTTTAATTGCAGGGGGTCATTACGAGCAGTACTTC